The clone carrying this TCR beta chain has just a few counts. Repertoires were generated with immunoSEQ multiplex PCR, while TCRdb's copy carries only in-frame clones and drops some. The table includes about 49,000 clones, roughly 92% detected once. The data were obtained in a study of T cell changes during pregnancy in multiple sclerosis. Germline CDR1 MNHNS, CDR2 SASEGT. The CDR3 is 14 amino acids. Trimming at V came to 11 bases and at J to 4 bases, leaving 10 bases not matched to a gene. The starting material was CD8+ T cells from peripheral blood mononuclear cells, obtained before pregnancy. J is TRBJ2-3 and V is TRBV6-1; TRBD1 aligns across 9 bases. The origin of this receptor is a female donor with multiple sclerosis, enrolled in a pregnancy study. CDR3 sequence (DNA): TGTGCCGGATCGACAGGGGGATCCGCAGATACGCAGTATTTT. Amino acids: CAGSTGGSADTQYF.